The next 13 T cell receptor beta chains were all read from a single sample in a study of Tregs in tolerant kidney transplant recipients. TCRdb keeps only in-frame clones here, not all; method: immunoSEQ multiplex PCR. The data show some 240,000 clones, about four fifths seen once. Source material: CD4+ T cells from blood. Receptors originate from a human donor in good health.

This clone was counted once. V usage is TRBV14 and J usage is TRBJ2-1; TRBD2 matches at 7 bases. V dropped 0 bases and J dropped 12; count of bases not matched to a gene: 14. CDR3 length: 16 residues. Germline CDR1 is SGHDN and CDR2 is FVKESK. CDR3 DNA: TGTGCCAGCAGCCAAGATTGGCTAGCGGCACCGGGGGGGCAGTTCTTC. Translated: CASSQDWLAAPGGQFF.

This clone was observed a single time. The J gene is TRBJ2-2, the V gene TRBV7-9, with D tentatively TRBD1 (5 bases). The CDR3 contains 14 residues. Trimming removed 2 bases from V and 8 bases from J, with 12 bases in between. Germline V gives CDR1 SEHNR, CDR2 FQNEAQ (reference sequence). CDR3 coding DNA: TGTGCCAGCAGCTTAAGACAGCCCGAGGGGGAGCTGTTTTTT. Its protein is CASSLRQPEGELFF.

The chain employs TRBV6-5 and TRBJ1-1, with TRBD1 matching over 7 bases. Germline assignment: CDR1 MNHEY and CDR2 SVGAGI. This CDR3 spans 13 amino acids. The junction had 11 bases not matched to a gene; V was cut back by 7 bases and J by 9 bases. The CDR3 reads CASKTTGRGQAFF. DNA for the CDR3: TGTGCCAGCAAGACCACGGGAAGGGGGCAAGCTTTCTTT.

The chain joins TRBV9 to TRBJ1-5; no reliable D call. This CDR3 has 15 amino acids. Trimming pared 0 bases from V and 4 bases from J, leaving 11 bases between. From germline, CDR1 is SGDLS and CDR2 YYNGEE. CDR3 bases: TGTGCCAGCAGCGTAGCAGAGGACGTGAATCAGCCCCAGCATTTT. It encodes CASSVAEDVNQPQHF. Based on the CDR3 plus reference TRBV9 and TRBJ1-5, the full variable domain is DSGVTQTPKHLITATGQRVTLRCSPRSGDLSVYWYQQSLDQGLQFLIQYYNGEERAKGNILERFSAQQFPDLHSELNLSSLELGDSALYFCASSVAEDVNQPQHFGDGTRLSIL.

The genes are TRBV18 and TRBJ1-1; 9 bases agree with TRBD1. There are 14 residues in the CDR3. Looked up from germline, CDR1 is KGHSH and CDR2 is LQKENI. Trimming at V came to 4 bases and at J to 2 bases, leaving 2 bases not matched to a gene. The CDR3: CASSRTGANTEAFF. The CDR3 DNA is TGTGCCAGCTCACGGACAGGGGCAAACACTGAAGCTTTCTTT.

This chain uses TRBV18 with TRBJ2-3, with D possibly TRBD1 on 6 matching bases. The CDR3 is made up of 15 amino acids. V shed 2 bases and J shed 5 bases, with 14 bases lying between them. Germline loops: CDR1 KGHSH, CDR2 LQKENI. In DNA, the CDR3 is TGTGCCAGCTCACCAGGGGGCGAAAGAGGAGATACGCAGTATTTT. Protein sequence: CASSPGGERGDTQYF.

V and J are TRBV6-5 and TRBJ1-1; 12 bases agree with TRBD1. This CDR3 is built from 15 residues. The germline gives CDR1 MNHEY, CDR2 SVGAGI. V was pared by 6 bases and J by 11 bases, with 13 bases of the junction left unmatched. CDR3 sequence: CASRLTGTGGLRAFF. The CDR3 nucleotides are TGTGCCAGCAGACTTACCGGGACAGGGGGCCTTAGGGCTTTCTTT.

The CDR3 reads CASSESGRLKGTGELFF. The CDR3 DNA reads as TGCGCCAGCAGTGAGTCGGGCAGGTTGAAGGGTACCGGGGAGCTGTTTTTT. V is TRBV10-1 and J is TRBJ2-2, with D uncertain. This CDR3 comprises 17 residues. Germline CDR1 is WNHNN and CDR2 is SYGVQD (reference sequence). Trimming stripped 0 bases from V and 5 bases from J, with 16 bases between.

The J gene is TRBJ1-2, the V gene TRBV5-6; 8 bases align to TRBD1. V dropped 0 bases and J dropped 7; count of bases not matched to a gene: 2. Germline V CDR1 and CDR2: SGHDT, YYEEEE. This CDR3 has 13 residues. For the CDR3, the DNA is TGTGCCAGCAGCTTGGCGGACAGGGTTGGCTACACCTTC. It translates to CASSLADRVGYTF.

The CDR3 protein is CASRISLVRGMNTEAFF. DNA for the CDR3: TGTGCCAGTAGGATCTCACTTGTTCGGGGAATGAACACTGAAGCTTTCTTT. The rearrangement links TRBV19 to TRBJ1-1; no firm D call. The CDR3 sequence is 17 residues long. The germline CDR1 and CDR2 sequences are LNHDA and SQIVND (reference sequence). V was shortened by 6 bases and J by 0 bases, with 20 bases between the two germline ends. Looking up the rest from reference TRBV19 and TRBJ1-1 gives the full variable domain: DGGITQSPKYLFRKEGQNVTLSCEQNLNHDAMYWYRQDPGQGLRLIYYSQIVNDFQKGDIAEGYSVSREKKESFPLTVTSAQKNPTAFYLCASRISLVRGMNTEAFFGQGTRLTVV.

This chain links TRBV7-6 with TRBJ1-2; the D gene is possibly TRBD1 (5 bases). The germline V gene encodes CDR1 SGHVS and CDR2 FNYEAQ. The V gene lost 2 bases and the J gene lost 5 bases, with 18 bases spanning the gap. The CDR3 is made up of 16 amino acids. CDR3 protein: CASSLSPAPGTYGYTF. CDR3 in DNA: TGTGCCAGCAGCTTATCCCCGGCTCCAGGGACGTATGGCTACACCTTC.

This rearrangement joins TRBV18 to TRBJ1-1; no clear D. Germline loops: CDR1 KGHSH, CDR2 LQKENI. This CDR3 has 14 amino acids. Trimming pared 2 bases from V and 1 base from J, leaving 8 bases between. The CDR3 loop is CASSPSQPNTEAFF. Written as DNA, the CDR3 is TGTGCCAGCTCACCATCACAACCGAACACTGAAGCTTTCTTT.

V gene TRBV21-1 combines with J gene TRBJ2-7; the D call in the table, TRBD2, was not verified against the DNA. TRBV21-1 corresponds to a pseudogene. The CDR3 consists of 14 residues. The CDR3 here is CASSTKEATYEQYF. The CDR3 DNA follows: TGTGCCAGCAGCACAAAGGAGGCCACCTACGAGCAGTACTTC.